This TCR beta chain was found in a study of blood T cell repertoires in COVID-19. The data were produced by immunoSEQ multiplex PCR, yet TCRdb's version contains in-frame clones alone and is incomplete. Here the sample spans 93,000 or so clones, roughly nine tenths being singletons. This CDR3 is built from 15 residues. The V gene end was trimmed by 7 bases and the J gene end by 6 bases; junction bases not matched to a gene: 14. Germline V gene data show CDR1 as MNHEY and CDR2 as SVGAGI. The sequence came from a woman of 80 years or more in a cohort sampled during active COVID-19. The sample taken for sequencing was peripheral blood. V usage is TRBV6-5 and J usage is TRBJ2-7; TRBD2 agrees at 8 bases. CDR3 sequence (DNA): TGTGCCAGCAAAAACGGGGTAGCGGGACCGGGCGAGCAGTACTTC. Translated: CASKNGVAGPGEQYF.